Listed here is a single T cell receptor (beta chain). Antigen unknown. This specimen comes from a study of T cell repertoires in cytomegalovirus infection. Study context: Epitope selection comprised recently identified HLA-C-restricted CMV epitopes and well-studied HLA-B-restricted CMV epitopes. It can be stated that public TCR beta signatures indicated CMV infection as well as a matching HLA type.

CDR1 KGHDR and CDR2 SFDVKD come from the germline V gene. Between the trimmed V and J ends, which lost 5 bases and 6 bases, there was a span of 16 bases. The length of the CDR3 is 15 residues. Broader study findings: The ex vivo response was dominated by HLA-C-restricted CMV-specific TCR beta clonotypes.

TCRdb reanalysed the reads using MiXCR and keeps one entry per CDR3 protein. The table lists 200,000 or so distinct CDR3 sequences, about 39% of them singletons. This TCR was recovered from a human donor in good health (CMV status not recorded). Some clones in this sample may be carry-over from other donors' samples. This material consisted of CD8+ T cells from cultured PBMCs, taken from culture after CMV antigen stimulation. This sequence joins TRBV24-1 and TRBJ2-1; D may be TRBD1 or TRBD2 (5 bases each). The CDR3 DNA follows: TGTGCCACCAGTGGGGGGTCCCCCTCCGCCAATGAGCAGTTCTTC. Protein: CATSGGSPSANEQFF.